This TCR beta chain was recorded in a study of regulatory and conventional T cells in RAG deficiency. Looked up from germline, CDR1 is SEHNR and CDR2 is FQNEAQ (reference sequence). The CDR3 is made up of 12 amino acids. V was clipped by 5 bases and J by 4 bases, with 6 bases between them. Remarks on this clone: Its antigen is currently unknown.

Points from the study as a whole: In Omenn syndrome, Treg and Tconv repertoires overlapped >90%. Sorted Omenn CD25-high CD127-low cells may not be bona fide Tregs. RAG-deficient patients showed markedly lower Shannon entropy and higher Simpson indices than control T-cell subsets.

The method was immunoSEQ multiplex PCR; TCRdb's version includes in-frame clones alone and lacks a portion of them. The sample lists 34,000 or so clones, approximately 91% occurring once. These data also featured in a second study, about regulatory T cells. That report notes: The PCR used 52 TRBV and 13 TRBJ primers. Patient repertoires had restricted TRB V-J pairs and skewed V and J usage, most in Tregs.

The specimen sequenced was CD8+ T cells sorted from blood. This chain links TRBV7-9 with TRBJ1-3; no clear D. This receptor was obtained from a human donor in good health. The CDR3 spells CASSPVGNTIYF. The CDR3 DNA reads TGTGCCAGCAGCCCGGTGGGAAACACCATATATTTT. Combining the CDR3 with reference TRBV7-9 and TRBJ1-3 gives the whole variable domain DTGVSQNPRHKITKRGQNVTFRCDPISEHNRLYWYRQTLGQGPEFLTYFQNEAQLEKSRLLSDRFSAERPKGSFSTLEIQRTEQGDSAMYLCASSPVGNTIYFGEGSWLTVV.